Presented here are 20 T cell receptor beta chains from one specimen sequenced in a study of immune characterization of retroperitoneal liposarcoma. Via MiXCR, TCRdb re-called the PCR reads, giving one row per CDR3 protein. Of over 10,000 distinct CDR3 sequences detected, about 50% appear once; the ten largest clones hold about 12%. The sequenced sample consisted of tumor tissue. These receptors were obtained from a female donor with retroperitoneal liposarcoma.

This clonotype is deemed medium-sized (0.01 to 0.1%). This sequence joins TRBV7-2 and TRBJ2-1; D is possibly TRBD2 (6 bases). Judging by the DNA end, TRBJ2-5 fits better; the J call may be wrong. The germline CDR1 and CDR2 sequences are SGHTA and FQGNSA. This CDR3 contains 12 residues. The CDR3 DNA sequence: TGTGCCAGCAGCTTTCATAGGGAGGCCCAGTACTTC. This codes for CASSFHREAQYF.

This clonotype was observed a handful of times. The chain is built from TRBV6-5 and TRBJ2-7, with D perhaps TRBD2 (7 bases). Germline values: CDR1 MNHEY, CDR2 SVGAGI. V was pared by 2 bases and J by 9 bases, with 23 bases between. CDR3 size: 16 residues. CDR3 nucleotide sequence: TGTGCCAGCAGTTACAGTGGTCTAGGGGGGGGGGGGGGGCAGTACTTC. As protein: CASSYSGLGGGGGQYF.

DNA of the CDR3: TGTGCCAGCAGCTTAGCGAGAGTGGCCAATGAGCAGTACTTC. It specifies CASSLARVANEQYF. J is TRBJ2-4 and V is TRBV7-6; D uncertain. Germline lookup yields CDR1 SGHVS and CDR2 FNYEAQ. CDR3 size: 14 residues. V lost 0 bases, J lost 13 bases, and 16 bases lay in between.

There are many counts of this clonotype. The V gene is TRBV11-2, the J gene TRBJ2-1, with 8 bases fitting TRBD2. The CDR3 contains 18 residues. J gave up 7 bases and V 3 bases, and 17 bases lay outside the gene matches. CDR1 and CDR2 from the germline V gene are SGHAT and FQNNGV. DNA of the CDR3: TGTGCCAGCAGCTTTCCAGGTTTCGGGAGGGAAGGTCAGAATGAGCAGTTCTTC. Amino acids: CASSFPGFGREGQNEQFF.

This clonotype was seen ten or more times. J is TRBJ2-1 and V is TRBV6-1; 11 bases map to TRBD2. Germline CDR1 is MNHNS and CDR2 is SASEGT. The CDR3 contains 13 residues. V shed 10 bases, J shed 6 bases, and the junction held 5 bases outside the gene matches. The CDR3 here is CATATSGGNEQFF. CDR3 bases: TGTGCCACCGCCACTAGCGGGGGCAATGAGCAGTTCTTC.

The chain recombines TRBV6-1 with TRBJ2-1; 9 bases are a match to TRBD1. The CDR3 extends over 16 amino acids. Germline CDR1 and CDR2: MNHNS and SASEGT. J was trimmed by 7 bases and V by 1 base; bases with no gene match: 8. CDR3 DNA: TGTGCCAGCAGTGAAGTTCACGGGACAGGGAGGAATGAGCAGTTCTTC. Residues: CASSEVHGTGRNEQFF.

Of note for this clonotype: This may be a read error: a much more frequent sequence differs by one nucleotide. The chain joins TRBV27 to TRBJ2-4; D gene unclear. The J call is uncertain, as TRBJ2-1 better fits the DNA end. CDR1 and CDR2 from the germline V gene are MNHEY and SMNVEV (reference sequence). There are 18 residues in the CDR3. The DNA for the CDR3 is TGTGCCAGCAGTTTAGGATCGGGCCCTAAAGGCGGCAAAAACATTCAGTTCTTC. Encoded protein: CASSLGSGPKGGKNIQFF.

This clonotype was seen many times. The rearrangement links TRBV12-3 or TRBV12-4 to TRBJ1-6, with 8 bases that match TRBD1. The CDR3 sequence is 17 residues long. J lost 8 bases, V lost 6 bases, and 15 bases had no gene match. The CDR3 loop reads CASRGSADREIHSPLHF. CDR3 sequence (DNA): TGTGCCAGCAGGGGGAGTGCGGACAGGGAGATACATTCACCCCTCCACTTT.

This clonotype was seen once. This may be a read error, as it is one base from a much larger clone. The chain has TRBV7-6 and TRBJ2-1; unclear D gene. The J call is doubtful: the DNA matches TRBJ2-7 better. The V gene's germline CDR1 is SGHVS and CDR2 FNYEAQ. The CDR3 extends over 14 amino acids. CDR3 bases: TGTGCCAGCAGCCCCGAAGTCCTAGCCTACGAGCAGTACTTC. It translates to CASSPEVLAYEQYF.

This clonotype has just a few counts. The chain has TRBV6-1 and TRBJ2-3; the D gene is possibly TRBD2 (5 bases). Germline-derived CDR1 and CDR2 are MNHNS and SASEGT. Trimming took 0 bases from V and 1 from J, leaving 8 bases between them. CDR3 length: 15 residues. The CDR3 nucleotides are TGTGCCAGCAGTGAAGCTCTAGCCCGCACAGATACGCAGTATTTT. It encodes CASSEALARTDTQYF.

The sample holds many counts of this clonotype. The chain links TRBV6-1 to TRBJ1-4; a possible D gene is TRBD1 (5 bases). There are 17 residues in the CDR3. Germline V gene data show CDR1 as MNHNS and CDR2 as SASEGT. V lost 5 bases and J 7 bases, leaving 23 bases between the germline ends. DNA for the CDR3: TGTGCCAGCAGTAGAGCCCCCGTTGGCGGGGGTGGTGAAAAACTGTTTTTT. As protein: CASSRAPVGGGGEKLFF.

The chain's CDR3 is CASSLAGNSYEQYF. The CDR3, as DNA: TGCGCCAGCAGTCTGGCGGGGAACTCCTACGAGCAGTACTTC. The chain has TRBV5-1 and TRBJ2-1; tentative D call: TRBD2 (6 bases). The J call could be wrong; TRBJ2-7 is a better fit for the DNA end. The CDR3 sequence is 14 residues long. In germline, CDR1 is SGHRS, CDR2 YFSETQ.

This clonotype has a handful of counts. CDR3 loop: CAIVDRLNSPLHF. CDR3 DNA sequence: TGTGCCATCGTGGACAGGCTTAATTCACCCCTCCACTTT. The V and J genes are TRBV6-1 and TRBJ1-6, with 7 positions matching TRBD1. The CDR3 extends over 13 amino acids. Germline V gives CDR1 MNHNS, CDR2 SASEGT. Trimming took 10 bases from V and 6 from J; bases not matched to a gene: 6.

The chain has TRBV6-1 and TRBJ2-6; unclear D gene. V was shortened by 8 bases and J by 0 bases, with 11 bases between the two germline ends. The CDR3 has 15 amino acids. In germline, CDR1 is MNHNS, CDR2 SASEGT. The CDR3 region is CASVWSISGANVLTF. CDR3 bases: TGTGCCAGCGTGTGGAGTATCTCTGGGGCCAACGTCCTGACTTTC.

This clonotype was seen only once. The chain joins TRBV6-1 to TRBJ2-1; D not resolved. The CDR3 extends over 14 amino acids. Germline V gene lookup returns CDR1 MNHNS and CDR2 SASEGT. The germline V and J ends were trimmed by 5 bases and 10 bases, with 18 bases remaining between them. DNA for the CDR3: TGTGCCAGCAGTTCCCATGGAGTCTCCTACGAGCAGTTCTTC. Protein: CASSSHGVSYEQFF.

The table lists this clonotype with many counts. The gene calls are TRBV7-6 and TRBJ2-3, with 10 bases identical to TRBD1. This CDR3 has 16 residues. Looked up from germline, CDR1 is SGHVS and CDR2 is FNYEAQ. V shed 3 bases, J shed 2 bases, and the junction held 5 bases outside the gene matches. CDR3 in amino acids: CASSFGDRGPTDTQYF. CDR3 bases: TGTGCCAGCAGCTTCGGAGACAGGGGGCCCACAGATACGCAGTATTTT.

This clonotype was counted many times. The V call is TRBV6-5, the J call TRBJ2-1; TRBD2 matches at 14 bases. J gave up 9 bases and V 0 bases, and 4 bases lay outside the gene matches. Germline V CDR1 and CDR2: MNHEY, SVGAGI. CDR3 size: 16 residues. CDR3 in amino acids: CASSYSIGLAGGEQFF. The CDR3 DNA follows: TGTGCCAGCAGTTACTCGATTGGACTAGCGGGAGGTGAGCAGTTCTTC.

By its share, this clonotype is medium-sized (0.01 to 0.1%). The V call is TRBV7-2, the J call TRBJ2-1; D gene ambiguous. The V end lost 2 bases, the J end lost 10 bases, and 6 bases lay between the germline ends. CDR1 and CDR2 from the germline V gene are SGHTA and FQGNSA. The CDR3 runs 11 residues. The CDR3 protein is CASSLLNEQFF. The CDR3 DNA is TGTGCCAGCAGCTTATTGAACGAGCAGTTCTTC.

The J gene is TRBJ2-1, the V gene TRBV12-3 or TRBV12-4; possibly TRBD2 for D (6 bases). This CDR3 region has 14 residues. V dropped 6 bases and J dropped 8 bases, with 17 bases sitting between them. In DNA, the CDR3 is TGTGCCAGCAGGGGGTCCGGGGGAGGAGATGAGCAGTTCTTC. It specifies CASRGSGGGDEQFF.

The chain carries TRBV27 and TRBJ2-1; D not certain. CDR3 length: 11 amino acids. Germline V CDR1 and CDR2: MNHEY, SMNVEV (reference sequence). The V end was cut by 3 bases, the J end by 6 bases, with 3 bases between. The CDR3 is CASSFRNEQFF. CDR3 coding DNA: TGTGCCAGCAGTTTCCGCAATGAGCAGTTCTTC.